This T cell receptor (beta chain) was sequenced during a study of blood T cell repertoires in COVID-19. The table came from immunoSEQ multiplex PCR; TCRdb's copy has only in-frame clones and leaves some out. The top ten hold about 1.6% of the sample, which has roughly 380,000 clones, approximately 90% seen once. Between the trimmed V and J ends, which lost 0 bases and 5 bases, there was a span of 10 bases. The CDR3 length is 14 residues. Germline CDR1 is ENHRY and CDR2 is SYGVKD. This chain uses TRBV10-3 with TRBJ2-5, with a tentative D call TRBD2 (6 bases). This TCR was sampled from a woman aged 35 to 49 with COVID-19, enrolled during active disease. The sequencing sample was made of peripheral blood. This CDR3 is CAISESGLAETQYF. CDR3 in DNA: TGTGCCATCAGTGAGTCCGGGCTAGCGGAGACCCAGTACTTC.